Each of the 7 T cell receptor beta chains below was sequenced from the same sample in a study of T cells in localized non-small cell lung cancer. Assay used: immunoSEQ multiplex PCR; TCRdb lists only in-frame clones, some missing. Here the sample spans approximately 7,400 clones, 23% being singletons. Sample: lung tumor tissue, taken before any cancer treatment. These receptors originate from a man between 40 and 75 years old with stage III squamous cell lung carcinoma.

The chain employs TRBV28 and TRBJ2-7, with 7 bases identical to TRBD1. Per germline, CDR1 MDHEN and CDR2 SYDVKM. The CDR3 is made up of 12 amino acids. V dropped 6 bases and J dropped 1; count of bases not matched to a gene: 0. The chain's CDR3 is CASRQGSYEQYF. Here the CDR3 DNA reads TGTGCCAGCAGACAGGGGTCCTACGAGCAGTACTTC.

CDR3 loop: CASSRRGSREQYF. The DNA for the CDR3 is TGTGCCAGCAGCCGACGGGGGAGCCGCGAGCAGTACTTC. The V gene is TRBV6-8, the J gene TRBJ2-7; perhaps TRBD2 as D (6 bases). V was cut by 6 bases and J by 6 bases, with 15 bases left in between. The CDR3 contains 13 residues. CDR1 is MNHGY, CDR2 SAAAGT, per germline.

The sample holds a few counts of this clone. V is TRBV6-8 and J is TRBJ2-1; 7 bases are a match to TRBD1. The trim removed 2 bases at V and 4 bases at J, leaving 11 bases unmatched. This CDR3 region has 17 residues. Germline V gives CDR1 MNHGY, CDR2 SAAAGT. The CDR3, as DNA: TGTGCCAGCAGTTACGGGCTAGACAGGGATTATTACAATGAGCAGTTCTTC. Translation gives CASSYGLDRDYYNEQFF.

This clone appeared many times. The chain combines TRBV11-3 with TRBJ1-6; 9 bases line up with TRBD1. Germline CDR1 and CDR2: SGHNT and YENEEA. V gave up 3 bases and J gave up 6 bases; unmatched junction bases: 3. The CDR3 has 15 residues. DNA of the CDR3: TGTGCCAGCAGCTTGGTGGGACAGGGTAATTCACCCCTCCACTTT. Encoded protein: CASSLVGQGNSPLHF.

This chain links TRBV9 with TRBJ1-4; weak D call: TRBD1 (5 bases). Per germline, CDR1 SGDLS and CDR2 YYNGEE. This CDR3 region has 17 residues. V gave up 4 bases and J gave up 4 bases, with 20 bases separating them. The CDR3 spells CASSPNRGRRVNEKLFF. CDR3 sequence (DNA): TGTGCCAGCAGCCCAAACCGGGGACGGAGAGTTAATGAAAAACTGTTTTTT. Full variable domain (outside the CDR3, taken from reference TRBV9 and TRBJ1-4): DSGVTQTPKHLITATGQRVTLRCSPRSGDLSVYWYQQSLDQGLQFLIQYYNGEERAKGNILERFSAQQFPDLHSELNLSSLELGDSALYFCASSPNRGRRVNEKLFFGSGTQLSVL.

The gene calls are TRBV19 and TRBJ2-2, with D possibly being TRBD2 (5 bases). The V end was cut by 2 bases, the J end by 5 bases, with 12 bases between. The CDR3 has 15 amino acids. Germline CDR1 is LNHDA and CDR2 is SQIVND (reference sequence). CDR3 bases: TGTGCCAGTAGTATATCGGGGATGGGGACCGGGGAGCTGTTTTTT. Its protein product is CASSISGMGTGELFF.

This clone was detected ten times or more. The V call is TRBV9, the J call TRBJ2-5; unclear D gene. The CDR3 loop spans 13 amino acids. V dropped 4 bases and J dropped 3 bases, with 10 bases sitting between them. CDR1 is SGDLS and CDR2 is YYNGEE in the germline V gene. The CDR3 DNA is TGTGCCAGCAGCTTAGGCTTCGAAGAGACCCAGTACTTC. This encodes CASSLGFEETQYF.